The present T cell receptor beta chain was sequenced within a study of technical replicates of blood from several donors. The count of this clone is one. TCRdb's table, derived via immunoSEQ multiplex PCR, lists solely in-frame clones and lacks some. This sample has about 66,000 clones, with about 97% found just once. With V trimmed by 2 bases and J by 4 bases, 9 bases remained unmatched. In germline, CDR1 is ENHRY, CDR2 SYGVKD. This CDR3 comprises 16 residues. The chain is built from TRBV10-3 and TRBJ2-5; TRBD1 matches 8 bases. The receptor was isolated from a human donor in good health. The specimen was T cells isolated from PBMCs. CDR3 nucleotides: TGTGCCATCAGTGAGCGGGAGAGACAGGGGATAGAGACCCAGTACTTC. Amino acid sequence: CAISERERQGIETQYF.